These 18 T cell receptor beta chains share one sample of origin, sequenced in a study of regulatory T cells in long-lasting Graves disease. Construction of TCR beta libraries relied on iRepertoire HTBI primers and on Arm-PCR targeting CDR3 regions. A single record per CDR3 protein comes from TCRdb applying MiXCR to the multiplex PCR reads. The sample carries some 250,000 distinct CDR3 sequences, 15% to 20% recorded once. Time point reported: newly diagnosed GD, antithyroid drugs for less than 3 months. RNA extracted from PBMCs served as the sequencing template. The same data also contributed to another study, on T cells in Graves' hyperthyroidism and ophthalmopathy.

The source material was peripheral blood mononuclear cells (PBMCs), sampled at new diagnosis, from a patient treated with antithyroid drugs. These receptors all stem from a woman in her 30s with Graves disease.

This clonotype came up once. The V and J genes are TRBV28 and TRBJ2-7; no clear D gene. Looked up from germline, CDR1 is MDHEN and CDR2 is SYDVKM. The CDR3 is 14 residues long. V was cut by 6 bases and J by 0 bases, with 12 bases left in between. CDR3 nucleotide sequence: TGTGCCAGCAGGGCCCAGGTGACCTCCTACGAGCAGTACTTC. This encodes CASRAQVTSYEQYF.

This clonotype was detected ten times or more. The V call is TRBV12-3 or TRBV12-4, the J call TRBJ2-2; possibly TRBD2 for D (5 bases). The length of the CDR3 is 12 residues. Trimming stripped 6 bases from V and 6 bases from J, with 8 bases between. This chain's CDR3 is CASRRDAGELFF. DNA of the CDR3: TGTGCCAGCAGGAGGGATGCCGGGGAGCTGTTTTTT.

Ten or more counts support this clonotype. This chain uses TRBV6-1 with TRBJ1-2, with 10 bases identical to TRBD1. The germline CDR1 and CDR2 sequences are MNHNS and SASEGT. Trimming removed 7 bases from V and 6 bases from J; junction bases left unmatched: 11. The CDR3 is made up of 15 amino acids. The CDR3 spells CASTPKPGQGNGYTF. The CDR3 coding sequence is TGTGCCAGCACGCCAAAACCGGGACAGGGGAATGGCTACACCTTC.

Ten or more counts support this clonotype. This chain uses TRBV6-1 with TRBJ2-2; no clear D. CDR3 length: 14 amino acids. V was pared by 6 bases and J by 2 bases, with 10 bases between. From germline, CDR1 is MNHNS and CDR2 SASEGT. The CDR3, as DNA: TGTGCCAGCAGGAAGGAGAGAAACACCGGGGAGCTGTTTTTT. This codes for CASRKERNTGELFF.

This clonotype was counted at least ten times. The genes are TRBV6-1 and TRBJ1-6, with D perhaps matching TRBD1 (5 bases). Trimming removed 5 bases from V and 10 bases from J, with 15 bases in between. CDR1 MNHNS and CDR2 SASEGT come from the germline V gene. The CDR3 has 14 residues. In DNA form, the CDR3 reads TGTGCCAGCAGTCTGTTGGGGGGAGGGTCACCCCTCCACTTT. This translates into CASSLLGGGSPLHF.

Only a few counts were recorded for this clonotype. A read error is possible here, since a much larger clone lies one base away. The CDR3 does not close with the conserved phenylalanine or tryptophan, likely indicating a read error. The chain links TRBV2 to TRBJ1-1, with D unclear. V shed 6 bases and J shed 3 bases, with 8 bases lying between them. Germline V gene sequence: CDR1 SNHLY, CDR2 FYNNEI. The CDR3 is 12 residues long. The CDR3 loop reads CASSSPDTEAFV. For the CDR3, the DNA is TGTGCCAGCAGCAGTCCTGACACTGAAGCTTTCGTT.

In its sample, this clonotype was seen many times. The CDR3 is CASSLLTGGPETQYF. CDR3 nucleotides: TGTGCCAGCAGTTTACTTACGGGGGGGCCTGAGACCCAGTACTTC. This chain joins TRBV28 and TRBJ2-5, with TRBD2 identical over 8 bases. This CDR3 is built from 15 residues. Trimming at V came to 2 bases and at J to 5 bases, leaving 7 bases not matched to a gene. Germline lookup yields CDR1 MDHEN and CDR2 SYDVKM.

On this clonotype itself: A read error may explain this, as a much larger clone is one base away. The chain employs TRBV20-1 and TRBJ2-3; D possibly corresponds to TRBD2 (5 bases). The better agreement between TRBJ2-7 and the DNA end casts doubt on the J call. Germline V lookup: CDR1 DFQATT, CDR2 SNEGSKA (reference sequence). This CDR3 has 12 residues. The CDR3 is CSASRGPQEQYF. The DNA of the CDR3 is TGCAGTGCTAGTCGAGGGCCCCAGGAGCAGTACTTC.

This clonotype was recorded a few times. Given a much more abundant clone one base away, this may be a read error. DNA of the CDR3: TGCAGTGCCCCTGAAAGGGCTAGATCGCACATTCAGCACTTC. Protein: CSAPERARSHIQHF. The J gene is TRBJ2-4, the V gene TRBV20-1; unclear D gene. Germline CDR1 is DFQATT and CDR2 is SNEGSKA (reference sequence). This CDR3 spans 14 amino acids.

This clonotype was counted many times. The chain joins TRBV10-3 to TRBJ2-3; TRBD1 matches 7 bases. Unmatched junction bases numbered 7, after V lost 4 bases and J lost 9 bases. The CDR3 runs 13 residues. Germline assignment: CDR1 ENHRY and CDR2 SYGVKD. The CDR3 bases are TGTGCCATCAGTGCCACCGACAGGGACACGCAGTATTTT. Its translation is CAISATDRDTQYF.

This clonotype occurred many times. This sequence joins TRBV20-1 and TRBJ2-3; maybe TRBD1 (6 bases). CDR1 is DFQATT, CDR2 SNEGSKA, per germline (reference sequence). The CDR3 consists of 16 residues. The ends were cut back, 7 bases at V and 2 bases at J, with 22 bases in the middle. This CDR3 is CSVTPLKGVNTDTQYF. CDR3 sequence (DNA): TGCAGTGTCACCCCCCTAAAGGGGGTTAACACAGATACGCAGTATTTT.

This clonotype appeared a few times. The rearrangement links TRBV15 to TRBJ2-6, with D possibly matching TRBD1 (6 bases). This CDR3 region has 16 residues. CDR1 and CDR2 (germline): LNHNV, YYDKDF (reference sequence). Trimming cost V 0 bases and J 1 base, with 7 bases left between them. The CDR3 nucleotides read TGTGCCACCAGCAGAGAAAGGGGGTCTGGGGCCAACGTCCTGACTTTC. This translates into CATSRERGSGANVLTF.

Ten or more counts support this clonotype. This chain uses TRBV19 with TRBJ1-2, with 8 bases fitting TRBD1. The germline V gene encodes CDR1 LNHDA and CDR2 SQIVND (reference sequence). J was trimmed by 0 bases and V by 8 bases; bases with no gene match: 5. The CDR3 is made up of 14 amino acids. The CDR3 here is CASEEGQANYGYTF. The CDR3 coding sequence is TGTGCCAGTGAGGAGGGACAGGCTAACTATGGCTACACCTTC.

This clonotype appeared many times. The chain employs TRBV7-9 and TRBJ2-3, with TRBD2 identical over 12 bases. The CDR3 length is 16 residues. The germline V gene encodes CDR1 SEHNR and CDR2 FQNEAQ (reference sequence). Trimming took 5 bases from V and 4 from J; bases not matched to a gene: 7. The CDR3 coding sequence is TGTGCCAGCAGCCGCTCTAGCGGGGGGGCCGCAGATACGCAGTATTTT. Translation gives CASSRSSGGAADTQYF.

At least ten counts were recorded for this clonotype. CDR3 nucleotides: TGTGCCAGCAGCCTTTTGGAACAAGAGACCCAGTACTTC. Protein product: CASSLLEQETQYF. This chain connects TRBV7-9 to TRBJ2-5; D is uncertain. V was clipped by 5 bases and J by 2 bases, with 9 bases between them. Per the germline V gene, CDR1 is SEHNR and CDR2 is FQNEAQ (reference sequence). The CDR3 spans 13 residues.

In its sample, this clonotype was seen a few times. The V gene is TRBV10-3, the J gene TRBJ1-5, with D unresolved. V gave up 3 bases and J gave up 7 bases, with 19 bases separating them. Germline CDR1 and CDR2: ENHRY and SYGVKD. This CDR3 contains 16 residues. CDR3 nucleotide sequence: TGTGCCATCAGTGAAAGGCAGGTCGGGGATGGGCAGCCCCAGCATTTT. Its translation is CAISERQVGDGQPQHF.

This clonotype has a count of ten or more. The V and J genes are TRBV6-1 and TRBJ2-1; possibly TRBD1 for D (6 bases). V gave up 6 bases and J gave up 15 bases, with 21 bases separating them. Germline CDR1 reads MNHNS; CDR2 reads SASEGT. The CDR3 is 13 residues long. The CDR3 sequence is CASRGSGQLRRFF. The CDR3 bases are TGTGCCAGCAGAGGTTCAGGACAGCTCCGTCGGTTCTTC.

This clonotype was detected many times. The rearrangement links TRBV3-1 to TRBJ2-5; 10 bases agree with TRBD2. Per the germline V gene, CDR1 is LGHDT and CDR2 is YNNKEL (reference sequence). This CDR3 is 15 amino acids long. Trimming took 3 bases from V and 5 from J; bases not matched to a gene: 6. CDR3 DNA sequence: TGTGCCAGCAGCCAGCGGAGCGGGGGGGCGGAGACCCAGTACTTC. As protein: CASSQRSGGAETQYF.